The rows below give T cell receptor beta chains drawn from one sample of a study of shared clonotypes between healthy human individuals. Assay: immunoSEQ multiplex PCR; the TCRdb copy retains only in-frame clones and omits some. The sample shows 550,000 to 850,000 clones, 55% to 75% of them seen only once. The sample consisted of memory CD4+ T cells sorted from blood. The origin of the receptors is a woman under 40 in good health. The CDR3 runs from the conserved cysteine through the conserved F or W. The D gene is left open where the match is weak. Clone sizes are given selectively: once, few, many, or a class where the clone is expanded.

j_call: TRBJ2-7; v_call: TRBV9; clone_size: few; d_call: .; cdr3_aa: CASSVDSRAGEQYF; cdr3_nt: TGTGCCAGCAGCGTAGATTCCAGGGCGGGGGAGCAGTACTTC
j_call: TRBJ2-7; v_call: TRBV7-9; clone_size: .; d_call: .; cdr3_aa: CASSARTAPYEQYF; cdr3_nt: TGTGCCAGCAGCGCTCGGACGGCCCCCTACGAGCAGTACTTC
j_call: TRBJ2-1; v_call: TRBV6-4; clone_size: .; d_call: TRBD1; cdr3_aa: CASSERTGIHEQFF; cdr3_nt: TGTGCCAGCAGTGAAAGGACAGGGATCCATGAGCAGTTCTTC
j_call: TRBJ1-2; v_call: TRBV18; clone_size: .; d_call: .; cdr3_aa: CASSPEGNGYTF; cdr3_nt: TGTGCCAGCTCACCAGAGGGGAACGGCTACACCTTC
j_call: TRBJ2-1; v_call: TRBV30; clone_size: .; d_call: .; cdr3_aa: CAWSLEGHYNEQFF; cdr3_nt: TGTGCCTGGAGTCTGGAAGGGCACTACAATGAGCAGTTCTTC
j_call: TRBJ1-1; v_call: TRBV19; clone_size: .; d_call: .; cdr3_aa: CASSMVSTEAFF; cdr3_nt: TGTGCCAGTAGTATGGTTTCTACTGAAGCTTTCTTT
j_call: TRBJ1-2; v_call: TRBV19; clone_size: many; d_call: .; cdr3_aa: CASRGEGRAPYYGYTF; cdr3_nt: TGTGCCAGTAGAGGAGAGGGGCGGGCTCCTTACTATGGCTACACCTTC
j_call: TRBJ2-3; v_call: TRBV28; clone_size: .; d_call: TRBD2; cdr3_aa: CASSSTQLAGVTDTQYF; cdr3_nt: TGTGCCAGCAGTTCCACCCAGCTAGCGGGAGTCACAGATACGCAGTATTTT
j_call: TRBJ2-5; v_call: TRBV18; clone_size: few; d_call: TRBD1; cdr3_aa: CASSQTDRGQQETQYF; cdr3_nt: TGTGCCAGCTCACAAACGGACAGGGGACAACAAGAGACCCAGTACTTC
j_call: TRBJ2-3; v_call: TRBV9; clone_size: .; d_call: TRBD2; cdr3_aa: CASSVGLAEITDTQYF; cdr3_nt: TGTGCCAGCAGCGTAGGACTAGCGGAAATCACAGATACGCAGTATTTT
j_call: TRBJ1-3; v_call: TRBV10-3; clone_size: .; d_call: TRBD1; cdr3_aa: CAISEPGQVKGNTIYF; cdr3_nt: TGTGCCATCAGTGAGCCCGGACAGGTTAAAGGAAACACCATATATTTT
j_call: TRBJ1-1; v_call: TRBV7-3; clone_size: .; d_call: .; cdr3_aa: CASSLEARGTEAFF; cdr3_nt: TGTGCCAGCAGCTTGGAGGCCAGGGGAACTGAAGCTTTCTTT
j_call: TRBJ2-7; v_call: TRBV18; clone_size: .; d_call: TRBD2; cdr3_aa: CASSPEGLDYEQYF; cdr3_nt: TGTGCCAGCTCACCTGAGGGACTAGACTACGAGCAGTACTTC
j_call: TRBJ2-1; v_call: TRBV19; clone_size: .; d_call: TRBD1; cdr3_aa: CASSIDPGTGSDEQFF; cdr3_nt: TGTGCCAGTAGTATAGACCCCGGGACAGGGTCCGATGAGCAGTTCTTC
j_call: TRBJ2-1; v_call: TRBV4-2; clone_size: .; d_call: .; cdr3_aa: CASSQGAERVSYNEQFF; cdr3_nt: TGTGCCAGCAGCCAAGGGGCGGAGCGGGTCTCCTACAATGAGCAGTTCTTC
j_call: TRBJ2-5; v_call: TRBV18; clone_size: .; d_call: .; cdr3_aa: CASSPGRNGETQYF; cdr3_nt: TGTGCCAGCTCACCAGGGAGGAACGGGGAGACCCAGTACTTC
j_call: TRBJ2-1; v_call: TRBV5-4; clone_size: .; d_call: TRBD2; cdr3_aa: CASSTSGTPGNEQFF; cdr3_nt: TGTGCCAGCAGTACTAGCGGGACCCCCGGGAATGAGCAGTTCTTC
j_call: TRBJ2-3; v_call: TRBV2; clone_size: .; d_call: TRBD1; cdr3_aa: CASLGQGSTDTQYF; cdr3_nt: TGTGCCAGCCTCGGACAGGGGAGCACAGATACGCAGTATTTT
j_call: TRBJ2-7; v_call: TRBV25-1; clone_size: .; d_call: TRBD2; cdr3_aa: CASTNLRGTSGTYEQYF; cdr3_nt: TGTGCCAGCACCAACTTACGAGGGACTAGCGGGACCTACGAGCAGTACTTC
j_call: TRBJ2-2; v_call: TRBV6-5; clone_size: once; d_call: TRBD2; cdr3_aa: CASNLSGMGTGELFF; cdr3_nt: TGTGCCAGCAACCTTAGCGGGATGGGGACCGGGGAGCTGTTTTTT
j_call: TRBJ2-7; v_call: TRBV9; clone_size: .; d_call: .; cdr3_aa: CASSLTAGWYEQYF; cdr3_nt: TGTGCCAGCAGTTTAACGGCAGGGTGGTACGAGCAGTACTTC
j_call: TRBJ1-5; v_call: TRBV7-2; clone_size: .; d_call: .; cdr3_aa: CASSTQGRQPQHF; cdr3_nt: TGTGCCAGCAGCACACAGGGACGGCAGCCCCAGCATTTT
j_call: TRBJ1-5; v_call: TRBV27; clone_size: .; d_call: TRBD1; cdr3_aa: CASSAPSTGDNQPQHF; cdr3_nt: TGTGCCAGCAGTGCCCCGAGTACAGGGGACAATCAGCCCCAGCATTTT
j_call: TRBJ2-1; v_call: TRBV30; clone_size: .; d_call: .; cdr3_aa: CAWTTYSYNEQFF; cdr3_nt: TGTGCCTGGACTACCTACTCCTACAATGAGCAGTTCTTC
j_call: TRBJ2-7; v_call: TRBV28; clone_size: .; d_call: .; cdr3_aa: CASKTRLQGQQYF; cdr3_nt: TGTGCCAGCAAAACACGGCTACAGGGCCAGCAGTACTTC
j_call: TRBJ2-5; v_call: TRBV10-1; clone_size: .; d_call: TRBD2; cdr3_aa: CASSQGSGIQETQYF; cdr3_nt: TGCGCCAGCAGTCAGGGTAGCGGGATTCAAGAGACCCAGTACTTC
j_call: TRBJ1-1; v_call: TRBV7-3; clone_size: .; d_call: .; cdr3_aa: CASSFKMNTEAFF; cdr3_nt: TGTGCCAGCAGCTTCAAAATGAACACTGAAGCTTTCTTT
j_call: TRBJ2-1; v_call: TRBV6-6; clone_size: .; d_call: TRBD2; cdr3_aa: CASSSGGRNFNEQFF; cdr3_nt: TGTGCCAGCAGTTCCGGCGGGAGGAATTTCAATGAGCAGTTCTTC
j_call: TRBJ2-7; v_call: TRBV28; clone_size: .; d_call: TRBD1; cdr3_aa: CASGIGTGKDEQYF; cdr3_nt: TGTGCCAGCGGAATAGGGACAGGGAAGGACGAGCAGTACTTC
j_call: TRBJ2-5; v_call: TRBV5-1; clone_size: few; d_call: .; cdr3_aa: CASSLAYQETQYF; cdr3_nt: TGCGCCAGCAGTTTGGCATACCAAGAGACCCAGTACTTC
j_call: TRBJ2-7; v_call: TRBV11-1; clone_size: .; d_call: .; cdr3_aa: CASSLGRGHEQYF; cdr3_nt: TGTGCCAGCAGCTTAGGCAGGGGACACGAGCAGTACTTC
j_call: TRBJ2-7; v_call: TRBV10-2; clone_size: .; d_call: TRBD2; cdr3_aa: CASKPGLAPNEQYF; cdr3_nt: TGCGCCAGCAAACCGGGACTAGCCCCCAACGAGCAGTACTTC
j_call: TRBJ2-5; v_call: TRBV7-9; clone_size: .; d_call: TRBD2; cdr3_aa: CASSSGGLAGAETQYF; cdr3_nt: TGTGCCAGCAGCTCAGGCGGGCTAGCGGGAGCCGAGACCCAGTACTTC
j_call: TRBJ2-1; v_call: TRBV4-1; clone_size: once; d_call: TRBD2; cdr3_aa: CASSQDRREDNEQFF; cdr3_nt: TGCGCCAGCAGCCAAGATCGGCGGGAGGACAATGAGCAGTTCTTC
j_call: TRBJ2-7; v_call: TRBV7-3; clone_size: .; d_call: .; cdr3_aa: CASSREPSYEQYF; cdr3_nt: TGTGCCAGCAGCCGAGAGCCCTCCTACGAGCAGTACTTC
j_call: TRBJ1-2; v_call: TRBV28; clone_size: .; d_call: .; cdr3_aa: CASSSLITPGRNYGYTF; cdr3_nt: TGTGCCAGCAGTTCACTCATAACCCCAGGACGGAACTATGGCTACACCTTC
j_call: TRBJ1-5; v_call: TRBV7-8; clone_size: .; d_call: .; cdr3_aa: CASSFGLDGGPQHF; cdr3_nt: TGTGCCAGCAGCTTTGGACTGGACGGAGGGCCCCAGCATTTT
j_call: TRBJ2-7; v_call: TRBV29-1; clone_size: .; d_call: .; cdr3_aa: CSVMTSSRREQYF; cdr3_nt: TGCAGCGTCATGACTAGTTCGCGCCGCGAGCAGTACTTC
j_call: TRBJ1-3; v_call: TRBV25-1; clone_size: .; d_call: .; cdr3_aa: CASSIDRLPGNTIYF; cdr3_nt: TGTGCCAGCAGTATAGACAGGCTTCCTGGAAACACCATATATTTT
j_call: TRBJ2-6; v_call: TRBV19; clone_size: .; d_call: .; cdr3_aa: CASSTSGANVLTF; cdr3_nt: TGTGCCAGTAGTACCTCTGGGGCCAACGTCCTGACTTTC
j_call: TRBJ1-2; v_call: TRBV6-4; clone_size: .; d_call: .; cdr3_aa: CASSDSSGAGGYTF; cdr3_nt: TGTGCCAGCAGTGACTCCTCGGGGGCTGGTGGCTACACCTTC
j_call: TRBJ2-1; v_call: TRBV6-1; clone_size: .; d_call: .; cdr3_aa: CASSEMVNNEQFF; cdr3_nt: TGTGCCAGCAGTGAAATGGTTAACAATGAGCAGTTCTTC
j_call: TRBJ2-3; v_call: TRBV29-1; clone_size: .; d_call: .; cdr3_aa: CSVVGPSSLATQYF; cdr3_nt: TGCAGCGTTGTAGGGCCCTCCTCCCTGGCTACGCAGTATTTT
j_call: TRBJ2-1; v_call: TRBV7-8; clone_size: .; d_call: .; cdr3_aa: CASSLRESINEQFF; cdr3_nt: TGTGCCAGCAGCTTGAGGGAATCAATTAATGAGCAGTTCTTC
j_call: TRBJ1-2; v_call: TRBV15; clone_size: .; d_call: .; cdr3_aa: CATTLDRQVYGYTF; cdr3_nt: TGTGCCACCACCCTCGACAGACAAGTCTATGGCTACACCTTC
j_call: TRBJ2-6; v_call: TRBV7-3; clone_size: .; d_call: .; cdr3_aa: CASSSGGTYLSGANVLTF; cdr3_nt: TGTGCCAGCAGCTCAGGGGGGACATATCTTTCTGGGGCCAACGTCCTGACTTTC
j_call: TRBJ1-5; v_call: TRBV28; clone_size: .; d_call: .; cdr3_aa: CASRGGRSNQPQHF; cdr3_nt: TGTGCCAGCAGGGGGGGACGGAGCAATCAGCCCCAGCATTTT
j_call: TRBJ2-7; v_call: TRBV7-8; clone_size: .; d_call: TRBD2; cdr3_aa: CASSQTRSGLAYEQYF; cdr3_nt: TGTGCCAGCAGCCAAACGAGATCGGGACTAGCCTACGAGCAGTACTTC